This is a list of T cell receptor beta chains from one sample in a study of siplizumab effects on memory and regulatory T cells. Profiled with immunoSEQ multiplex PCR; TCRdb holds only in-frame clones, not every one. Among approximately 120,000 clones listed, roughly 93% were seen once. The source material was non-Treg CD4+ T cells sorted from blood. The receptors derive from a human donor in good health. Both conserved end residues are part of each CDR3. A D gene is named only where the DNA matches it firmly. Only some rows state a clone size, as once, few, many or a class for expanded clones.

. TRBJ2-6 . TRBV5-4 TGTGCCAGCAGCTTAACAGATCCTGGGGCCAACGTCCTGACTTTC CASSLTDPGANVLTF
. TRBJ2-5 . TRBV2 TGTGCCAGCAGACTCTCGGTCTGGGAGACCCAGTACTTC CASRLSVWETQYF
. TRBJ2-1 . TRBV5-1 TGCGCCAGCAGCCCCCGGGCAGGATTCGGGAATGAGCAGTTCTTC CASSPRAGFGNEQFF
TRBD2 TRBJ2-3 . TRBV12-5 TGTGCTAGTGGTTCTCGCGGGGGGGCGGTAGATACGCAGTATTTT CASGSRGGAVDTQYF
TRBD2 TRBJ2-5 . TRBV5-1 TGCGCCAGCAGCCCCAAGCGGGACGCACAAGAGACCCAGTACTTC CASSPKRDAQETQYF
TRBD1 TRBJ1-3 . TRBV28 TGTGCCAGCAGTTTACCGGGACAGGCGGCCGGAAACACCATATATTTT CASSLPGQAAGNTIYF
. TRBJ1-2 . TRBV7-3 TGTGCCAGCAGCTACCGGGTGGCAGGCAATGGCTACACCTTC CASSYRVAGNGYTF
. TRBJ1-5 . TRBV30 TGTGCCTGGAGTTTGGGGGATCGTCAGCCCCAGCATTTT CAWSLGDRQPQHF
. TRBJ1-4 . TRBV27 TGTGCCAGCAGTTCCCCGGGGAGAAATAATGAAAAACTGTTTTTT CASSSPGRNNEKLFF
TRBD1 TRBJ1-5 . TRBV19 TGTGCCAGTAGTGACAGGGTTAGCAATCAGCCCCAGCATTTT CASSDRVSNQPQHF
TRBD2 TRBJ2-5 . TRBV28 TGTGCCAGCAGCCCAGGGGATCTACTAGCGGGGGGAAGAGAGACCCAGTACTTC CASSPGDLLAGGRETQYF
. TRBJ1-2 . TRBV18 TGTGCCAGCTCACCGCCGGTCATGGGACAAAAATCTAACTATGGCTACACCTTC CASSPPVMGQKSNYGYTF
. TRBJ2-3 . TRBV4-3 TGCGCCAGCAGCCAAGAGGGGAACACAGATACGCAGTATTTT CASSQEGNTDTQYF
TRBD1 TRBJ1-4 . TRBV5-1 TGTGCCAGCAGCTCCGGGACAGGGGTCACTGAAAAACTGTTTTTT CASSSGTGVTEKLFF
TRBD2 TRBJ2-7 few TRBV4-2 TGTGCCAGCAGCCAAGATATCGAGCGGGGGGATCTTAGCCACGAGCAGTACTTC CASSQDIERGDLSHEQYF
. TRBJ2-7 . TRBV2 TGTGCCAGCAGGGGGGACGGGCAAATCGACGAGCAGTACTTC CASRGDGQIDEQYF